The following is a T cell receptor beta chain sequence with its context. This sample is drawn from a study of blood T cells in healthy people across ages. Study-wide context: Template switching caught about one barcoded beta molecule for each two T cells.

Germline loops: CDR1 DFQATT, CDR2 SNEGSKA (reference sequence). CDR3 length: 14 residues. Trimming removed 6 bases from V and 5 bases from J; junction bases left unmatched: 8. Donation came from healthy Caucasian individuals in Russia who were aged about 6 to 95. The authors ran a second PCR of about 6 to 11 cycles using a sample-barcoded 5' primer and a J-beta primer mix. Each of the cDNA molecules was tagged by a template-switch adaptor with 12 random nucleotides. TCRdb reprocessed the 5' RACE reads with MiXCR, giving one entry per CDR3 protein. The table includes over 1.5 million distinct CDR3 sequences, about 49% detected once.

The clonotype comes from a woman between 40 and 50 years old in good health. V gene TRBV20-1 combines with J gene TRBJ1-4, with 8 bases fitting TRBD1. The sample comprised blood. CDR3 DNA sequence: TGCAGTGCCAACCACCGGACAGGGAATGAAAAACTGTTTTTT. Its translation is CSANHRTGNEKLFF.